This T cell receptor beta chain stems from a study of T cell changes during pregnancy in multiple sclerosis. Produced via immunoSEQ multiplex PCR; TCRdb's table is partial and in-frame only. Seen here are tens of thousands of clones, approximately 90% observed once, and the top ten hold 1.5% to 2%. V shed 2 bases and J shed 7 bases, with 15 bases lying between them. There are 14 residues in the CDR3. CDR1 and CDR2 from the germline V gene are MNHEY and SMNVEV (reference sequence). The genes are TRBV27 and TRBJ2-7, with D possibly TRBD1 on 5 matching bases. Sequences were derived from peripheral blood, sampled in the first trimester of pregnancy. This sequence originates from a female donor in good health, enrolled as a control in a pregnancy study. The CDR3 DNA follows: TGTGCCAGCAGTTTAGGCAGGGTTTCGGATGAGCAGTACTTC. Translation: CASSLGRVSDEQYF.